Each of the 21 T cell receptor beta chains below was sequenced from the same sample in a study of blood T cell repertoires in COVID-19. Here immunoSEQ multiplex PCR was the method, and the copy in TCRdb shows in-frame clones only, minus some. Altogether about 130,000 clones are present, 86% being singletons, with the ten largest covering less than 4.5%. Sequencing was done on a sample of PBMCs or T cells enriched from blood (not recorded which). The receptors shown here come from a man aged 50 to 59 who had recovered from COVID-19.

The chain combines TRBV6-5 with TRBJ2-4; D is perhaps TRBD1 (5 bases). Between the trimmed V and J ends, which lost 0 bases and 9 bases, there was a span of 15 bases. This CDR3 has 15 amino acids. Germline-derived CDR1 and CDR2 are MNHEY and SVGAGI. CDR3 in DNA: TGTGCCAGCAGTTACTCAGCCCATATGGGGCCCATTCAGTACTTC. Its protein is CASSYSAHMGPIQYF.

The V and J genes are TRBV2 and TRBJ2-3, with 7 nucleotides matching TRBD1. With V trimmed by 4 bases and J by 3 bases, 7 bases remained unmatched. The CDR3 consists of 15 residues. Germline V CDR1 and CDR2: SNHLY, FYNNEI. The CDR3 DNA follows: TGTGCCAGCAGTGGGGCAAGGGGGCAGACAGATACGCAGTATTTT. It specifies CASSGARGQTDTQYF.

The CDR3 spells CSASPITGGGGNQPQHF. Written as DNA, the CDR3 is TGCAGTGCTAGTCCCATAACAGGGGGCGGAGGCAATCAGCCCCAGCATTTT. The V and J genes are TRBV20-1 and TRBJ1-5; 9 bases fit TRBD1. The CDR3 has 17 amino acids. Germline CDR1 is DFQATT and CDR2 is SNEGSKA (reference sequence). Trimming took 3 bases from V and 2 from J; bases not matched to a gene: 11.

This clone was picked up many times. V and J are TRBV2 and TRBJ1-2, with D possibly TRBD1 on 6 matching bases. Germline CDR1 is SNHLY and CDR2 is FYNNEI. The CDR3 is 14 amino acids. Trimming removed 6 bases at V and 8 bases at J, with 19 bases between. CDR3 region: CASRHELQGKGYTF. The CDR3 nucleotides read TGTGCCAGCAGGCACGAACTACAGGGAAAAGGCTACACCTTC.

The J gene is TRBJ2-5, the V gene TRBV5-4; D might be TRBD1 (6 bases). Germline V gene lookup returns CDR1 SGHNT and CDR2 YYREEE (reference sequence). V dropped 4 bases and J dropped 7 bases, with 20 bases sitting between them. This CDR3 comprises 15 residues. CDR3 loop: CASSPNRDVPGTQYF. Written as DNA, the CDR3 is TGTGCCAGCAGCCCCAACAGGGATGTTCCAGGGACCCAGTACTTC.

This clone was seen a few times. The CDR3 protein is CASSSGTSGLGEQYV. CDR3 sequence (DNA): TGTGCCAGCAGTTCCGGGACTAGCGGCCTTGGCGAGCAGTACGTC. The chain couples TRBV6-5 to TRBJ2-7; 11 bases agree with TRBD2. With 4 bases clipped from V and 6 bases from J, the junction kept 8 bases outside the gene matches. There are 15 residues in the CDR3. From germline, CDR1 is MNHEY and CDR2 SVGAGI.

V and J are TRBV27 and TRBJ1-5, with TRBD1 matching 7 bases. CDR1 MNHEY and CDR2 SMNVEV come from the germline V gene (reference sequence). J was trimmed by 4 bases and V by 5 bases; bases with no gene match: 8. The CDR3 has 15 residues. The CDR3 loop is CASSTGAKGNQPQHF. CDR3 bases: TGTGCCAGCAGTACAGGGGCGAAAGGTAATCAGCCCCAGCATTTT.

This rearrangement joins TRBV10-3 to TRBJ1-3, with 7 bases that match TRBD1. Looked up from germline, CDR1 is ENHRY and CDR2 is SYGVKD. The CDR3 runs to 16 residues. The junction had 11 bases not matched to a gene; V was cut back by 6 bases and J by 3 bases. The CDR3 nucleotides read TGTGCCATCAGCGCCGCACAGGGGCCTGGTGGAAACACCATATATTTT. Translation: CAISAAQGPGGNTIYF.

The rearrangement uses TRBV18 and TRBJ2-1; the D is unclear. Trimming removed 3 bases from V and 4 bases from J, with 7 bases in between. CDR3 size: 13 residues. The germline CDR1 and CDR2 sequences are KGHSH and LQKENI. For the CDR3, the DNA is TGTGCCAGCTCACCCCCATCATACAATGAGCAGTTCTTC. Translating gives CASSPPSYNEQFF.

This clone was seen more than once but under ten times. V and J are TRBV5-4 and TRBJ2-7; 10 bases align to TRBD2. Germline V gives CDR1 SGHNT, CDR2 YYREEE (reference sequence). This CDR3 is 16 amino acids long. J lost 3 bases, V lost 0 bases, and 6 bases had no gene match. As DNA, the CDR3 is TGTGCCAGCAGCTTGGAGCCCCTAGCGGGAGTCTACGAGCAGTACTTC. It codes for CASSLEPLAGVYEQYF.

The genes are TRBV24-1 and TRBJ2-5; perhaps TRBD1 as D (6 bases). V gave up 3 bases and J gave up 0 bases, with 7 bases separating them. Germline CDR1 KGHDR, CDR2 SFDVKD. This CDR3 is 14 amino acids long. This CDR3 is CATSDGGYQETQYF. The CDR3 bases are TGTGCCACCAGTGATGGGGGCTACCAAGAGACCCAGTACTTC.

A word on this clone: Other DNA sequences within the sample encode an identical CDR3. The V and J genes are TRBV7-2 and TRBJ2-5; 9 bases fit TRBD2. The CDR3 totals 15 residues. Germline CDR1 is SGHTA and CDR2 is FQGNSA. V lost 6 bases, J lost 1 base, and 6 bases stayed unmatched. CDR3 DNA sequence: TGTGCCAGCAGTTATGGGACTAGCCTCCAAGAGACCCAGTACTTC. Translating gives CASSYGTSLQETQYF.

V usage is TRBV29-1 and J usage is TRBJ1-2, with 8 bases fitting TRBD1. Germline CDR1 reads SQVTM; CDR2 reads ANQGSEA. CDR3 length: 18 amino acids. V was pared by 1 base and J by 4 bases, with 17 bases of the junction left unmatched. CDR3 DNA: TGCAGCGTTGAAGCCTTCGGACAGGGCACTCCTTGGGGCTATGGCTACACCTTC. It is translated as CSVEAFGQGTPWGYGYTF.

This rearrangement joins TRBV14 to TRBJ1-1, with D uncertain. From germline, CDR1 is SGHDN and CDR2 FVKESK. This CDR3 is 12 amino acids long. V was pared by 5 bases and J by 4 bases, with 8 bases between. This CDR3 reads CASSKPSTEAFF. The CDR3 DNA is TGTGCCAGCAGCAAGCCGAGCACTGAAGCTTTCTTT.

In DNA, the CDR3 is TGTGCCAGCAGCGTAAACATTGGAAACACCATATATTTT. It is translated as CASSVNIGNTIYF. This chain uses TRBV9 with TRBJ1-3; D gene ambiguous. The CDR3 has 13 residues. Germline values: CDR1 SGDLS, CDR2 YYNGEE. V was clipped by 1 base and J by 3 bases, with 5 bases between them.

The chain links TRBV25-1 to TRBJ1-3; weak D call: TRBD1 (6 bases). Germline V lookup: CDR1 MGHDK, CDR2 SYGVNS. The CDR3 consists of 15 residues. Trimming pared 3 bases from V and 0 bases from J, leaving 9 bases between. The CDR3 sequence: CASSDSRGSGNTIYF. CDR3 nucleotides: TGTGCCAGCAGTGACTCCAGGGGCTCTGGAAACACCATATATTTT.

J is TRBJ2-4 and V is TRBV13; 8 nucleotides line up with TRBD1. Germline V gene lookup returns CDR1 PRHDT and CDR2 FYEKMQ (reference sequence). V dropped 5 bases and J dropped 1; count of bases not matched to a gene: 7. This CDR3 contains 16 residues. The CDR3 coding sequence is TGTGCCAGCAGCACTCACACAGGGGGGGCCAAAAACATTCAGTACTTC. Translation gives CASSTHTGGAKNIQYF.

The rearrangement uses TRBV24-1 and TRBJ1-5; D is perhaps TRBD1 (5 bases). CDR1 KGHDR and CDR2 SFDVKD come from the germline V gene. The CDR3 sequence is 14 residues long. Trimming removed 5 bases at V and 6 bases at J, with 13 bases between. The CDR3 coding sequence is TGTGCCACCAGTGGGGGCAGCGCCCCTCAGCCCCAGCATTTT. This gives the protein CATSGGSAPQPQHF.

On this clone itself: Germline and junction disagree at one end, which may indicate a read error. The V call is TRBV4-3, the J call TRBJ1-5, with D tentatively TRBD1 (5 bases). The CDR3 has 14 residues. CDR1 and CDR2 (germline): LGHNA, YSLEER. CDR3 amino acids: CASQKSGTQSAPAF. The CDR3 DNA is TGCGCCAGCCAAAAATCCGGGACTCAATCAGCCCCAGCATTT.

This clone appeared once. V usage is TRBV2 and J usage is TRBJ1-6; perhaps TRBD1 as D (5 bases). CDR1 SNHLY and CDR2 FYNNEI come from the germline V gene. The CDR3 runs 15 residues. Between the trimmed V and J ends, which lost 2 bases and 6 bases, there was a span of 11 bases. The CDR3, as DNA: TGTGCCAGCAGTGAATTCGGCAGGGCTAATTCACCCCTCCACTTT. Protein sequence: CASSEFGRANSPLHF.

The gene calls are TRBV7-2 and TRBJ2-5; D perhaps matches TRBD1 (5 bases). CDR3 length: 14 residues. Germline lookup yields CDR1 SGHTA and CDR2 FQGNSA. Trimming took 2 bases from V and 6 from J, leaving 13 bases between them. The CDR3 here is CASSLSRAQKTQYF. The CDR3, as DNA: TGTGCCAGCAGCTTAAGCAGGGCGCAAAAGACCCAGTACTTC.